This T cell receptor beta chain appears in the sequencing data of a study of vaccination effects on CD4 cells after COVID-19. Study-wide context: Participants were vaccinated with two doses of either the BNT162b2 or mRNA-1273 vaccine. IL-2 at about 10 IU/ml and peptides at 10 ug/ml were added to cultured PBMC, more than 1.5 million per well. Points from the study as a whole: Late after vaccination, infection- and vaccine-induced clones showed marked clonal contraction.

Investigators separated out CD4+ T cells once 10 days of culture had passed. Neither prior SARS-CoV-2 infection nor positive nucleocapsid antibodies were present in the vaccine recipients. This clone has just one count. Antigen specificity is unknown. The repertoire was sequenced with immunoSEQ multiplex PCR; TCRdb's copy has only in-frame clones and lacks some. Here the sample spans around 26,000 clones, around 69% being singletons. Germline-derived CDR1 and CDR2 are SEHNR and FQNEAQ (reference sequence). The V segment lost 5 bases and the J segment 8 bases; nucleotides outside the gene matches: 10. The CDR3 sequence is 16 residues long.

The chain uses TRBV7-9 and TRBJ1-5; TRBD1 matches at 12 bases. The source is a human donor who received a COVID-19 vaccine. Sequences were derived from CD4+ T cells from PBMCs cultured without peptide, sampled before COVID-19 vaccination. DNA of the CDR3: TGTGCCAGCAGCCGCGCCGGGACAGGGGGCGCCGAGCCCCAGCATTTT. Protein: CASSRAGTGGAEPQHF.